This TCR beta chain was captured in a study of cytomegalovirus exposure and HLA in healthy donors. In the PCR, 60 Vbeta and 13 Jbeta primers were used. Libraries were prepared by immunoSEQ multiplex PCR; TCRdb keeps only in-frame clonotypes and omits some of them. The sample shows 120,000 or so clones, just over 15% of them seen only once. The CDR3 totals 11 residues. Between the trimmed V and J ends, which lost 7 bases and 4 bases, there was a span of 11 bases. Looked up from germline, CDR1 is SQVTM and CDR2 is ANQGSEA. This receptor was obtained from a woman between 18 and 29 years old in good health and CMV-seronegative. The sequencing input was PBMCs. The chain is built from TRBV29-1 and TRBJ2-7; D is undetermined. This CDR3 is CSAEVEYEQYF. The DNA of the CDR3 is TGCAGCGCCGAGGTGGAATACGAGCAGTACTTC.